The source of this T cell receptor beta chain is a study of human T cells and chemical hapten exposure. Whole-study results and caveats: TCRs exceeding a frequency of 1 in 1000 stayed unchanged under DPC sensitization.

In the original processing: Between roughly 23,224 and 700,000 TCRs appeared in each sample, and the median stood at approximately 100,000. TCRdb reprocessed the 5' RACE reads via MiXCR and lists one record per CDR3 protein. TCRdb's processing, not the authors' own work, is the source of the V and J calls. There are 100,000 to 120,000 distinct CDR3 sequences in the sample; around 20% occur only once, and about 3% lies in the top ten. CDR1 is SNHLY, CDR2 FYNNEI, per germline. V lost 6 bases and J lost 8, with 8 bases in between. The CDR3 length is 12 residues. With respect to this clonotype: As yet, its antigen is unknown.

Unfractionated whole blood yielded the extracted total RNA. The receptor comes from a human donor in good health. V and J are TRBV2 and TRBJ1-6, with D unresolved. CDR3 sequence: CASRTLDSPLHF. The CDR3 DNA is TGTGCCAGCAGAACACTAGATTCACCCCTCCACTTT.